Listed here are 21 T cell receptor beta chains from one sample, sequenced in a study of beta chain features in type 1 diabetes. Antigens for these TCRs are unknown. As every portion of the isolated RNA was reverse transcribed, the sequencing read expressed TCRB transcripts. Profiling relied on immunoSEQ multiplex PCR, and the TCRdb table lists in-frame clones only, not all of them. The table records some 130,000 clones, 7.5% to 9.5% of them present only once. Study-wide findings and caveats: Shortening that was moderate but significant affected the TCRB CDR3s of Type 1 diabetes patients in all four CD4+ subsets.

Input material: central memory CD4+ T cells from blood. These receptors all come from a man aged 25-45 years with type 1 diabetes.

This clone was counted between two and nine times. V usage is TRBV4-3 and J usage is TRBJ2-3; possibly TRBD2 for D (5 bases). Germline V gives CDR1 LGHNA, CDR2 YSLEER. The CDR3 is 18 amino acids. V lost 4 bases, J lost 2 bases, and 22 bases lay in between. CDR3 sequence reads: CASSRATLPGLNTDTQYF. The CDR3 region has the DNA TGCGCCAGCAGCCGAGCAACACTACCGGGATTAAACACAGATACGCAGTATTTT.

This clone has more than one count but fewer than ten. The chain uses TRBV6-6 and TRBJ2-7, with TRBD1 matching over 7 bases. The CDR3 spans 13 residues. From germline, CDR1 is MNHNY and CDR2 SVGAGI (reference sequence). The trim removed 10 bases at V and 2 bases at J, leaving 8 bases unmatched. CDR3 sequence reads: CATRPGTAYEQYF. CDR3 coding DNA: TGTGCCACCAGACCCGGGACAGCCTACGAGCAGTACTTC.

The chain joins TRBV5-1 to TRBJ2-2, with TRBD1 matching over 10 bases. Germline assignment: CDR1 SGHRS and CDR2 YFSETQ. The CDR3 is made up of 16 amino acids. The ends lost 3 bases at V and 6 bases at J; junction bases unmatched: 8. CDR3 in DNA: TGCGCCAGCAGCTCCGGGGACAGGGGAACGGCCGGGGAGCTGTTTTTT. Its protein product is CASSSGDRGTAGELFF.

This clone was observed many times. Other nucleotide sequences from this sample produce the same CDR3. The chain joins TRBV29-1 to TRBJ2-7; weak D call: TRBD2 (5 bases). This CDR3 contains 11 residues. Trimming took 5 bases from V and 5 from J, leaving 10 bases between them. Germline CDR1 SQVTM, CDR2 ANQGSEA. CDR3 loop: CSVQTGDEQYF. As DNA, the CDR3 is TGCAGCGTTCAGACCGGGGACGAGCAGTACTTC.

The chain couples TRBV5-1 to TRBJ1-1, with D tentatively TRBD1 (5 bases). The CDR3 loop spans 15 amino acids. Germline CDR1 SGHRS, CDR2 YFSETQ. The V and J ends lost 2 bases and 0 bases respectively, with 11 bases between them. CDR3 amino acids: CASSLLAGMNTEAFF. The CDR3 region has the DNA TGCGCCAGCAGCTTACTCGCAGGGATGAACACTGAAGCTTTCTTT.

The V call is TRBV9, the J call TRBJ2-2; D is undetermined. The germline V gene has CDR1 SGDLS and CDR2 YYNGEE. The CDR3 is 17 residues long. Trimming shortened V by 0 bases and J by 1 base, and 13 bases separated the two germline ends. In DNA, the CDR3 is TGTGCCAGCAGCGTAGTTGGCTCTGCCCTGAACACCGGGGAGCTGTTTTTT. Its protein is CASSVVGSALNTGELFF.

Turning to this clone: A single base separates this from a much larger clone, so it may be a read error. Other DNA sequences within the sample encode an identical CDR3. This chain links TRBV5-4 with TRBJ2-1; TRBD2 agrees at 9 bases. J lost 1 base, V lost 2 bases, and 4 bases had no gene match. Germline CDR1 SGHNT, CDR2 YYREEE (reference sequence). The CDR3 totals 16 residues. This CDR3 is CASSLSLAGSYNEQFF. For the CDR3, the DNA is TGTGCCAGCAGCTTAAGCCTAGCGGGGTCCTACAATGAGCAGTTCTTC.

This clone was seen a few times. This chain links TRBV7-6 with TRBJ2-1; D is unresolved. V dropped 1 base and J dropped 6 bases, with 10 bases sitting between them. The germline gives CDR1 SGHVS, CDR2 FNYEAQ. CDR3 length: 14 amino acids. CDR3 sequence: CASSLVSSPNEQFF. DNA for the CDR3: TGTGCCAGCAGCTTAGTCTCCAGTCCCAATGAGCAGTTCTTC.

The chain recombines TRBV5-1 with TRBJ2-3, with D perhaps TRBD1 (6 bases). V shed 1 base and J shed 7 bases, with 13 bases lying between them. Germline V gene sequence: CDR1 SGHRS, CDR2 YFSETQ. CDR3 size: 14 residues. Here the CDR3 reads CASSLSGQWNTQYF. The CDR3 region has the DNA TGCGCCAGCAGCTTGTCGGGACAATGGAATACGCAGTATTTT.

This clone was counted between two and nine times. The chain is built from TRBV14 and TRBJ2-1; D is possibly TRBD2 (5 bases). V was shortened by 2 bases and J by 9 bases, with 8 bases between the two germline ends. Germline CDR1 is SGHDN and CDR2 is FVKESK. The CDR3 is 12 residues long. The CDR3 DNA follows: TGTGCCAGCAGCCAAAGCGGTCGTGAGCAGTTCTTC. Translation: CASSQSGREQFF.

V and J are TRBV25-1 and TRBJ1-1; unclear D gene. The CDR3 spans 12 residues. Germline CDR1 MGHDK, CDR2 SYGVNS. Between the trimmed V and J ends, which lost 2 bases and 11 bases, there was a span of 12 bases. CDR3 amino acids: CASSEGGIGAFF. The CDR3 DNA reads TGTGCCAGCAGTGAAGGAGGAATCGGGGCTTTCTTT.

The V call is TRBV7-6, the J call TRBJ2-5; 8 bases match TRBD2. Germline-derived CDR1 and CDR2 are SGHVS and FNYEAQ. With V trimmed by 1 base and J by 3 bases, 10 bases remained unmatched. CDR3 size: 17 residues. The CDR3 region has the DNA TGTGCCAGCAGCTTAGTGGCCGGGGGGGCTTTTAAAGAGACCCAGTACTTC. This codes for CASSLVAGGAFKETQYF.

The chain uses TRBV4-3 and TRBJ2-7; the D gene is possibly TRBD1 (7 bases). The germline gives CDR1 LGHNA, CDR2 YSLEER. The germline V and J ends were trimmed by 0 bases and 3 bases, with 15 bases remaining between them. This CDR3 has 16 residues. This CDR3 reads CASSQDLGGTDYEQYF. CDR3 coding DNA: TGCGCCAGCAGCCAAGATCTCGGCGGGACAGACTACGAGCAGTACTTC.

This chain uses TRBV5-1 with TRBJ1-2, with 10 bases identical to TRBD1. In germline, CDR1 is SGHRS, CDR2 YFSETQ. V trimming: 2 bases; J trimming: 8 bases; junction bases outside the gene matches: 9. The CDR3 consists of 15 residues. The CDR3 sequence: CASSFGTGAPGGYTF. DNA of the CDR3: TGCGCCAGCAGCTTCGGGACAGGGGCCCCGGGGGGCTACACCTTC.

In nucleotides, the CDR3 is TGTGCCAGCAGTTACCGCCATCAGGGGGAAAAACTGTTTTTT. Its translation: CASSYRHQGEKLFF. The rearrangement links TRBV6-5 to TRBJ1-4; possibly TRBD1 for D (6 bases). The V and J ends lost 2 bases and 8 bases respectively, with 12 bases between them. This CDR3 has 14 residues. Germline lookup yields CDR1 MNHEY and CDR2 SVGAGI.

This chain uses TRBV2 with TRBJ2-5; D is unclear. This CDR3 spans 12 amino acids. Germline CDR1 is SNHLY and CDR2 is FYNNEI. Trimming removed 6 bases at V and 2 bases at J, with 7 bases between. The CDR3 DNA follows: TGTGCCAGCAGCACAGCTCAAGAGACCCAGTACTTC. Translated, it gives CASSTAQETQYF.

For the CDR3, the DNA is TGTGCCAGCAGCCGCTACAGCTTTCCGAACACTGAAGCTTTCTTT. It yields the protein CASSRYSFPNTEAFF. This chain uses TRBV5-6 with TRBJ1-1; D is undetermined. V was trimmed by 4 bases and J by 1 base, leaving 14 bases between them. The CDR3 is 15 amino acids. Germline V gene sequence: CDR1 SGHDT, CDR2 YYEEEE.

The chain combines TRBV4-2 with TRBJ1-2; 8 bases are shared with TRBD1. In germline, CDR1 is LGHNA, CDR2 YNFKEQ. V was pared by 4 bases and J by 2 bases, with 6 bases of the junction left unmatched. This CDR3 comprises 15 residues. The CDR3 sequence: CASSLSDRVNYGYTF. CDR3 DNA: TGTGCCAGCAGCCTCTCGGACAGGGTGAACTATGGCTACACCTTC.

This clone was detected a few times. The J gene is TRBJ2-5, the V gene TRBV7-3; 11 nucleotides align to TRBD1. The V segment lost 5 bases and the J segment 5 bases; nucleotides outside the gene matches: 7. The CDR3 length is 15 residues. From germline, CDR1 is SGHTA and CDR2 FQGTGA. The CDR3 here is CASSPTGTGGETQYF. The CDR3 nucleotides are TGTGCCAGCAGCCCAACCGGGACAGGGGGTGAGACCCAGTACTTC. The entire variable domain, with the rest obtained from reference TRBV7-3 and TRBJ2-5, is as follows: GAGVSQTPSNKVTEKGKYVELRCDPISGHTALYWYRQSLGQGPEFLIYFQGTGAADDSGLPNDRFFAVRPEGSVSTLKIQRTERGDSAVYLCASSPTGTGGETQYFGPGTRLLVL.

The chain joins TRBV5-4 to TRBJ1-6, with a weak D call TRBD1 (6 bases). The CDR3 runs to 15 residues. The V and J ends lost 2 bases and 5 bases respectively, with 11 bases between them. Germline V gene data show CDR1 as SGHNT and CDR2 as YYREEE (reference sequence). The CDR3 nucleotides are TGTGCCAGCAGCTTCGGACAGATAAATAATTCACCCCTCCACTTT. Its protein product is CASSFGQINNSPLHF.

The chain carries TRBV18 and TRBJ2-1, with 11 bases fitting TRBD2. Trimming took 3 bases from V and 4 from J; bases not matched to a gene: 5. The CDR3 extends over 16 amino acids. Germline-derived CDR1 and CDR2 are KGHSH and LQKENI. The CDR3 sequence: CASSPPSGGIYNEQFF. In DNA, the CDR3 is TGTGCCAGCTCACCGCCTAGCGGGGGGATTTACAATGAGCAGTTCTTC.